The subject of this entry is one T cell receptor beta chain. The V gene end was trimmed by 0 bases and the J gene end by 4 bases; junction bases not matched to a gene: 6. The CDR3 sequence is 16 residues long. The germline V gene encodes CDR1 SEHNR and CDR2 FQNEAQ (reference sequence). Described time point: pre-sensitization, week 0. Treatment: therapeutic diphenylcyclopropenone sensitization with weekly scalp DPC. The data were taken from a study of human T cells and chemical hapten exposure. Study in general: Each patient's scalp received weekly diphenylcyclopropenone throughout the roughly 25-week study. Application of 0.01% DPC to the upper back was done by patch test, with a reading at 6 days.

TCRdb reanalysed the RACE reads using MiXCR and keeps one entry per CDR3 protein. This repertoire shows about 290,000 distinct CDR3 sequences, just under 8% found once; its top ten account for 1.2%. This receptor was taken from a man aged 18 to 29 with alopecia areata. Some clones in this sample may be carry-over from other donors' samples. Sequenced material: whole blood, taken in connection with sensitization to the hapten diphenylcyclopropenone (DPC). The chain carries TRBV7-9 and TRBJ1-2; 9 bases are shared with TRBD1. In DNA, the CDR3 is TGTGCCAGCAGCTTAGCCCGGGACAGGGTTTCCTATGGCTACACCTTC. This codes for CASSLARDRVSYGYTF.